These 31 T cell receptor beta chains were all obtained from the same sample, sequenced in a study of early T cells in non-severe SARS-CoV-2 infection. MiXCR, applied by TCRdb to the 5' RACE reads, yields one record per CDR3 protein. In the table there are around 26,000 distinct CDR3 sequences, roughly 5.3% of which are singletons. Sequencing was performed on whole blood. These receptors all stem from an adult who was a healthcare worker with PCR-confirmed SARS-CoV-2 infection or an uninfected control (not recorded which).

This clonotype was picked up a small number of times. The chain couples TRBV7-2 to TRBJ2-7; TRBD1 aligns across 9 bases. With V trimmed by 0 bases and J by 5 bases, 5 bases remained unmatched. The CDR3 is 15 amino acids. Germline V gives CDR1 SGHTA, CDR2 FQGNSA. As DNA, the CDR3 is TGTGCCAGCAGCTTAGCCCGGGACAGGGCCAACGAGCAGTACTTC. It specifies CASSLARDRANEQYF.

This clonotype was recorded many times. The chain links TRBV11-2 to TRBJ2-7; D is possibly TRBD1 (6 bases). CDR1 and CDR2 (germline): SGHAT, FQNNGV. Trimming removed 6 bases at V and 5 bases at J, with 20 bases between. This CDR3 comprises 15 residues. The CDR3 coding sequence is TGTGCCAGCAGACGTTGGGGACACCTAAGGCACGAGCAGTACTTC. It translates to CASRRWGHLRHEQYF.

This clonotype has a handful of counts. The rearrangement joins TRBV12-3 or TRBV12-4 to TRBJ1-2, with 7 bases identical to TRBD1. The CDR3 totals 15 residues. Trimming cost V 4 bases and J 4 bases; bases outside gene matches: 9. DNA of the CDR3: TGTGCCAGCAGTTCGGACAGGTCACCAGGCTATGGCTACACCTTC. Translation: CASSSDRSPGYGYTF.

In its sample, this clonotype was seen a few times. The rearrangement links TRBV10-3 to TRBJ1-5, with TRBD1 as a possible D gene (5 bases). The V and J ends lost 5 bases and 6 bases respectively, with 17 bases between them. The CDR3 contains 15 residues. Germline lookup yields CDR1 ENHRY and CDR2 SYGVKD. The DNA for the CDR3 is TGTGCCATCAGTCGGGACCTAGGAGAAGGTCAGCCCCAGCATTTT. Its translation is CAISRDLGEGQPQHF.

The table lists this clonotype with many counts. The CDR3 region has the DNA TGTGCCAGCAGTTTAGTGGGGGCCCGCACAGATACGCAGTATTTT. It specifies CASSLVGARTDTQYF. The chain couples TRBV28 to TRBJ2-3; TRBD1 might be the D (6 bases). Germline CDR1 is MDHEN and CDR2 is SYDVKM. V shed 2 bases and J shed 1 base, with 10 bases lying between them. This CDR3 region has 15 residues.

This clonotype was detected many times. The V and J genes are TRBV6-5 and TRBJ1-2, with D perhaps matching TRBD1 (6 bases). Germline assignment: CDR1 MNHEY and CDR2 SVGAGI. The V and J ends lost 6 bases and 4 bases respectively, with 12 bases between them. This CDR3 has 13 amino acids. The CDR3 DNA reads TGTGCCAGCAGCTCAGGACAGATCTATGGCTACACCTTC. This codes for CASSSGQIYGYTF.

This clonotype was detected a few times. The gene calls are TRBV19 and TRBJ2-1; D may be TRBD1 (6 bases). CDR1 and CDR2 from the germline V gene are LNHDA and SQIVND (reference sequence). V lost 6 bases, J lost 5 bases, and 17 bases lay in between. The CDR3 sequence is 15 residues long. CDR3 nucleotides: TGTGCCAGTAGGCCACAGGGATCCCAGGACAATGAGCAGTTCTTC. It translates to CASRPQGSQDNEQFF.

This clonotype was found many times. V and J are TRBV10-3 and TRBJ2-3; 11 bases match TRBD2. The CDR3 length is 18 residues. The J segment lost 0 bases and the V segment lost 6 bases, leaving 11 bases of the junction unmatched. Per the germline V gene, CDR1 is ENHRY and CDR2 is SYGVKD. The DNA of the CDR3 is TGTGCCATCAGGAACCCGACTAGCGGGGCGCTTAGCACAGATACGCAGTATTTT. Protein product: CAIRNPTSGALSTDTQYF.

This clonotype has at least ten counts. Its ends do not fully match the called genes, so a read error is possible. V and J are TRBV10-3 and TRBJ2-5; unclear D gene. Germline assignment: CDR1 ENHRY and CDR2 SYGVKD. The CDR3 loop spans 11 amino acids. The CDR3 bases are TGTGCCGTCAGGTCCCAAGAGACCCAGTACTTC. It yields the protein CAVRSQETQYF.

This clonotype was recorded at least ten times. V usage is TRBV14 and J usage is TRBJ2-1; D is possibly TRBD2 (5 bases). The germline CDR1 and CDR2 sequences are SGHDN and FVKESK. With 4 bases removed from V and 5 bases from J, the gap between germline ends came to 15 bases. The CDR3 is 15 amino acids. The CDR3 spells CASSRTDLFHNEQFF. In DNA form, the CDR3 reads TGTGCCAGCAGCCGCACGGACTTATTCCACAATGAGCAGTTCTTC.

This clonotype was observed many times. The rearrangement links TRBV6-6 to TRBJ2-1, with 10 bases matching TRBD1. V was clipped by 2 bases and J by 6 bases; unmatched bases: 1. This CDR3 region has 14 residues. Germline V CDR1 and CDR2: MNHNY, SVGAGI (reference sequence). The CDR3 spells CASSYGQGGNEQFF. The CDR3 DNA sequence: TGTGCCAGCAGTTACGGACAGGGGGGCAATGAGCAGTTCTTC.

The chain employs TRBV7-9 and TRBJ2-7; TRBD1 matches 7 bases. The V gene's germline CDR1 is SEHNR and CDR2 FQNEAQ (reference sequence). V dropped 5 bases and J dropped 3; count of bases not matched to a gene: 7. The CDR3 extends over 14 amino acids. The CDR3 sequence: CASSGDSRNYEQYF. DNA of the CDR3: TGTGCCAGCAGCGGGGACAGCCGAAACTACGAGCAGTACTTC. The full variable domain, with the rest looked up from reference TRBV7-9 and TRBJ2-7, is DTGVSQNPRHKITKRGQNVTFRCDPISEHNRLYWYRQTLGQGPEFLTYFQNEAQLEKSRLLSDRFSAERPKGSFSTLEIQRTEQGDSAMYLCASSGDSRNYEQYFGPGTRLTVT.

This clonotype is labeled as medium-sized. The J gene is TRBJ1-1, the V gene TRBV29-1; a weak D match, TRBD1 (5 bases). Germline lookup yields CDR1 SQVTM and CDR2 ANQGSEA. CDR3 length: 13 residues. Trimming shortened V by 3 bases and J by 5 bases, and 13 bases separated the two germline ends. CDR3 sequence: CSVDNGGETEAFF. In DNA form, the CDR3 reads TGCAGCGTTGATAATGGGGGTGAGACTGAAGCTTTCTTT.

This clonotype was detected ten times or more. The V and J genes are TRBV2 and TRBJ2-5, with D maybe TRBD2 (6 bases). The germline V gene has CDR1 SNHLY and CDR2 FYNNEI. The CDR3 runs to 15 residues. V was shortened by 7 bases and J by 1 base, with 16 bases between the two germline ends. The CDR3 sequence: CASNPNRDSQETQYF. The CDR3 coding sequence is TGTGCCAGCAATCCTAACCGGGACTCCCAAGAGACCCAGTACTTC.

This clonotype qualifies as medium-sized. This chain joins TRBV6-5 and TRBJ1-1; D gene uncertain. This CDR3 has 15 amino acids. V was pared by 2 bases and J by 11 bases, with 21 bases between. Per the germline V gene, CDR1 is MNHEY and CDR2 is SVGAGI. The CDR3 protein is CASSYAPTAPNEAFF. In nucleotides, the CDR3 is TGTGCCAGCAGTTACGCGCCCACGGCGCCTAATGAGGCTTTCTTT.

This clonotype was seen ten or more times. This chain links TRBV7-6 with TRBJ2-2; tentatively, D is TRBD1 (6 bases). CDR3 length: 18 residues. Germline values: CDR1 SGHVS, CDR2 FNYEAQ. Deletions cut 1 base from V and 0 bases from J, with 15 bases between. CDR3 DNA sequence: TGTGCCAGCAGCTTAGGGCGGACAGTGAAAACGAACACCGGGGAGCTGTTTTTT. The encoded protein is CASSLGRTVKTNTGELFF.

This clonotype qualifies as medium-sized (0.01 to 0.1%). The chain recombines TRBV5-5 with TRBJ1-5; no clear D. The CDR3 length is 13 residues. CDR1 is SGHKS and CDR2 is YYEKEE in the germline V gene (reference sequence). V lost 0 bases to trimming and J lost 7 bases, with 8 bases between them. CDR3 sequence (DNA): TGTGCCAGCAGCTTGGCCTTAGGGCAGCCCCAGCATTTT. Translation: CASSLALGQPQHF.

This clonotype was recorded many times. The gene calls are TRBV6-2 or TRBV6-3 and TRBJ2-7; TRBD1 might be the D (6 bases). The V end lost 5 bases, the J end lost 3 bases, and 11 bases lay between the germline ends. Looked up from germline, CDR1 is MNHEY and CDR2 is SVGEGT. This CDR3 has 13 amino acids. CDR3 sequence (DNA): TGTGCCAGCAGTCGGACAGAGGTCTACGAGCAGTACTTC. Amino acid sequence: CASSRTEVYEQYF.

The V gene is TRBV10-3, the J gene TRBJ1-6; no reliable D call. Germline values: CDR1 ENHRY, CDR2 SYGVKD. The ends were cut back, 10 bases at V and 9 bases at J, with 16 bases in the middle. This CDR3 has 13 residues. For the CDR3, the DNA is TGTGCCAGTCAGAACAGCAAGGGTTCACCCCTCCACTTT. The encoded protein is CASQNSKGSPLHF.

There are a few counts of this clonotype. The chain employs TRBV9 and TRBJ2-7; TRBD1 matches 9 bases. V lost 4 bases, J lost 3 bases, and 5 bases stayed unmatched. This CDR3 is 14 amino acids long. Germline V CDR1 and CDR2: SGDLS, YYNGEE. DNA of the CDR3: TGTGCCAGCAGCCCTCGGGACAGGGTCTACGAGCAGTACTTC. It yields the protein CASSPRDRVYEQYF.

V gene TRBV18 combines with J gene TRBJ2-2; 7 positions match TRBD1. V dropped 3 bases and J dropped 5; count of bases not matched to a gene: 3. This CDR3 region has 14 residues. Per the germline V gene, CDR1 is KGHSH and CDR2 is LQKENI. The CDR3 region is CASSPVTGTGELFF. CDR3 DNA sequence: TGTGCCAGCTCACCTGTGACAGGGACCGGGGAGCTGTTTTTT.

Ten or more counts support this clonotype. The V and J genes are TRBV7-8 and TRBJ1-2, with D possibly TRBD1 on 6 matching bases. The CDR3 totals 12 residues. With 6 bases removed from V and 7 bases from J, the gap between germline ends came to 12 bases. CDR1 and CDR2 (germline): SGHVS, FQNEAQ. The DNA for the CDR3 is TGTGCCAGCAGTCCGGGGGGCGTTGGCTACACCTTC. This codes for CASSPGGVGYTF.

This clonotype was seen repeatedly, ten times or more. The V and J genes are TRBV14 and TRBJ1-2; the match to TRBD1 covers 9 bases. The CDR3 length is 13 residues. J gave up 10 bases and V 1 base, and 4 bases lay outside the gene matches. Germline V gene data show CDR1 as SGHDN and CDR2 as FVKESK. CDR3 bases: TGTGCCAGCAGCCAAGGGACAGGGGCTTCCTACACCTTC. Residues: CASSQGTGASYTF.

This clonotype was seen a few times. The V and J genes are TRBV6-2 or TRBV6-3 and TRBJ1-2, with D unresolved. The CDR3 contains 13 residues. Germline V gene lookup returns CDR1 MNHEY and CDR2 SVGEGT. Trimming took 2 bases from V and 2 from J, leaving 6 bases between them. Written as DNA, the CDR3 is TGTGCCAGCAGTTACGAGGAGAACTATGGCTACACCTTC. It encodes CASSYEENYGYTF.

The count of this clonotype is one. V and J are TRBV12-3 or TRBV12-4 and TRBJ2-4, with 8 positions matching TRBD1. This CDR3 has 13 residues. Trimming at V came to 5 bases and at J to 15 bases, leaving 12 bases not matched to a gene. The CDR3 sequence: CASSAMRGQVLYF. The DNA of the CDR3 is TGTGCCAGCAGTGCCATGAGGGGACAGGTGCTGTACTTC.

This clonotype was counted many times. The chain is built from TRBV6-5 and TRBJ1-6; the D is unclear. CDR1 and CDR2 (germline): MNHEY, SVGAGI. The V end lost 0 bases, the J end lost 5 bases, and 5 bases lay between the germline ends. This CDR3 is built from 14 residues. The CDR3 DNA reads TGTGCCAGCAGTTACTCCCAGAATAATTCACCCCTCCACTTT. Residues: CASSYSQNNSPLHF.

This clonotype has only a few counts. The CDR3 sequence is CVGGQGNQETQYF. Here the CDR3 DNA reads TGTGTCGGTGGACAGGGGAACCAAGAGACCCAGTACTTC. This chain links TRBV5-4 with TRBJ2-5; the match to TRBD1 covers 9 bases. Germline CDR1 is SGHNT and CDR2 is YYREEE (reference sequence). This CDR3 spans 13 amino acids.

At least ten counts were recorded for this clonotype. The rearrangement joins TRBV5-5 to TRBJ1-5, with TRBD1 matching 8 bases. From germline, CDR1 is SGHKS and CDR2 YYEKEE (reference sequence). The CDR3 runs to 15 residues. V shed 0 bases and J 6 bases; nucleotides not matched to a gene: 5. The CDR3 sequence: CASSLGTGLSQPQHF. In DNA, the CDR3 is TGTGCCAGCAGCTTGGGGACAGGGCTAAGTCAGCCCCAGCATTTT.

This clonotype was observed many times. J is TRBJ1-1 and V is TRBV2, with 8 bases fitting TRBD1. The germline V gene has CDR1 SNHLY and CDR2 FYNNEI. Losses at the gene ends were 6 bases for V and 0 bases for J; bases not matched to a gene: 3. The CDR3 runs 14 residues. CDR3 DNA sequence: TGTGCCAGCAGCGGACAGGGAGTGAACACTGAAGCTTTCTTT. Encoded protein: CASSGQGVNTEAFF.

The sample holds many counts of this clonotype. The chain joins TRBV6-5 to TRBJ2-5; possibly TRBD2 for D (6 bases). Trimming pared 6 bases from V and 1 base from J, leaving 9 bases between. CDR3 length equals 13 residues. Germline V gives CDR1 MNHEY, CDR2 SVGAGI. The CDR3 sequence: CASSASAQETQYF. In DNA form, the CDR3 reads TGTGCCAGCAGCGCTAGCGCCCAAGAGACCCAGTACTTC.

This clonotype was detected many times. The rearrangement links TRBV7-2 to TRBJ2-3, with 10 bases lining up with TRBD1. The CDR3 is made up of 14 amino acids. Germline CDR1 is SGHTA and CDR2 is FQGNSA. The junction had 1 base not matched to a gene; V was cut back by 1 base and J by 6 bases. The CDR3: CASSLGTGGDTQYF. The CDR3 DNA is TGTGCCAGCAGCTTAGGGACAGGGGGGGATACGCAGTATTTT.